This T cell receptor (beta chain) was captured in a study of cytomegalovirus exposure and HLA in healthy donors. Broader study findings: In a later analysis, 15,000 to 20,000 TCR beta sequences were associated with HLA alleles at 0.05 false discovery rate. Near-uniform donor sequencing depth was presumed by presence/absence analyses.

Notes on this clone: Its antigen remains unidentified.

The PCR ran on 60 Vbeta and 13 Jbeta primers. Per the original methods: In a later analysis, the count reached about 75 million unique TCR beta chains, with about 9.9 million shared. TCRdb keeps only in-frame clones here, not all; method: immunoSEQ multiplex PCR. D and trimming were read from the DNA, whereas the V and J calls and clone size are those reported in that table. The sample totals over 40,000 clones. There are 14 residues in the CDR3. Germline V gene lookup returns CDR1 MGHDK and CDR2 SYGVNS. The J segment lost 0 bases and the V segment lost 7 bases, leaving 3 bases of the junction unmatched.

The source is a woman in her thirties or forties in good health and CMV-seronegative. Sequencing used PBMCs. The genes are TRBV25-1 and TRBJ1-3; 7 bases align to TRBD1. The CDR3 reads CASTRQGSGNTIYF. CDR3 nucleotide sequence: TGTGCCAGCACCCGACAGGGCTCTGGAAACACCATATATTTT. The variable domain in full, completed from reference TRBV25-1 and TRBJ1-3, reads EADIYQTPRYLVIGTGKKITLECSQTMGHDKMYWYQQDPGMELHLIHYSYGVNSTEKGDLSSESTVSRIRTEHFPLTLESARPSHTSQYLCASTRQGSGNTIYFGEGSWLTVV.